Following are 25 T cell receptor beta chains from one sample sequenced in a study of OX40 agonist ivuxolimab in advanced cancers. Repertoires were generated with immunoSEQ multiplex PCR, while TCRdb's copy carries only in-frame clones and drops some. The repertoire holds roughly 80,000 clones, about 92% seen once, with more than 1.5% in the top ten. Sequenced material: CD4+ or CD8+ T cells sorted from blood, taken in a trial of the OX40 agonist ivuxolimab. The receptors come from an adult with an advanced solid tumor such as melanoma, head and neck, liver or kidney cancer.

The chain recombines TRBV19 with TRBJ2-7; 7 bases are a match to TRBD2. Germline lookup yields CDR1 LNHDA and CDR2 SQIVND (reference sequence). This CDR3 region has 16 residues. The V gene end was trimmed by 3 bases and the J gene end by 6 bases; junction bases not matched to a gene: 14. In DNA, the CDR3 is TGTGCCAGTAGTATCACAAGGGACTACCGTCTGGGCGAGCAGTACTTC. It is translated as CASSITRDYRLGEQYF.

The chain recombines TRBV2 with TRBJ1-5; D uncertain. This CDR3 has 12 residues. The V and J ends lost 2 bases and 9 bases respectively, with 8 bases between them. Germline V CDR1 and CDR2: SNHLY, FYNNEI. CDR3 region: CASSESWGPQHF. As DNA, the CDR3 is TGTGCCAGCAGTGAATCATGGGGGCCCCAGCATTTT.

The chain employs TRBV29-1 and TRBJ2-1; TRBD1 agrees at 12 bases. The CDR3 has 14 residues. Germline V CDR1 and CDR2: SQVTM, ANQGSEA. V dropped 4 bases and J dropped 7; count of bases not matched to a gene: 5. DNA for the CDR3: TGCAGCGTTGTTGGGGACAGGGGGCAAAATGAGCAGTTCTTC. It is translated as CSVVGDRGQNEQFF.

This clone appeared a few times. This chain joins TRBV4-2 and TRBJ1-1; TRBD1 might be the D (6 bases). Germline CDR1 is LGHNA and CDR2 is YNFKEQ. Deletions cut 4 bases from V and 1 base from J, with 19 bases between. The CDR3 loop spans 17 amino acids. The CDR3 DNA follows: TGTGCCAGCAGCCCTTCTGGGAGGGGGACATCGAACACTGAAGCTTTCTTT. Amino acid sequence: CASSPSGRGTSNTEAFF.

In its sample, this clone was seen once. This chain joins TRBV5-1 and TRBJ1-1; D remains ambiguous. The germline V and J ends were trimmed by 3 bases and 1 base, with 10 bases remaining between them. CDR1 is SGHRS, CDR2 YFSETQ, per germline. The CDR3 is 14 residues long. CDR3 sequence: CASSSWTANTEAFF. DNA of the CDR3: TGCGCCAGCAGCTCGTGGACGGCGAACACTGAAGCTTTCTTT. Together with reference TRBV5-1 and TRBJ1-1, the CDR3 gives the full variable domain: KAGVTQTPRYLIKTRGQQVTLSCSPISGHRSVSWYQQTPGQGLQFLFEYFSETQRNKGNFPGRFSGRQFSNSRSEMNVSTLELGDSALYLCASSSWTANTEAFFGQGTRLTVV.

This chain connects TRBV10-3 to TRBJ2-7; 7 nucleotides line up with TRBD2. The CDR3 contains 15 residues. J gave up 9 bases and V 0 bases, and 11 bases lay outside the gene matches. Looked up from germline, CDR1 is ENHRY and CDR2 is SYGVKD. DNA for the CDR3: TGTGCCATCAGTGAGTCGGGCGGGAGTGTCAACGTGCAGTACTTC. This sequence encodes CAISESGGSVNVQYF.

The chain links TRBV18 to TRBJ2-3; 10 nucleotides match TRBD2. Trimming removed 3 bases from V and 1 base from J; junction bases left unmatched: 4. The CDR3 sequence is 16 residues long. The V gene's germline CDR1 is KGHSH and CDR2 LQKENI. The CDR3: CASSPGLAPGTDTQYF. CDR3 coding DNA: TGTGCCAGCTCACCGGGACTAGCGCCAGGCACAGATACGCAGTATTTT.

The sample holds a few counts of this clone. The chain carries TRBV18 and TRBJ1-1, with D perhaps TRBD1 (5 bases). Trimming removed 1 base from V and 1 base from J, with 7 bases in between. The CDR3 has 14 amino acids. Germline CDR1 reads KGHSH; CDR2 reads LQKENI. The CDR3 spells CASSPRGRNTEAFF. The CDR3 DNA sequence: TGTGCCAGCTCACCACGGGGACGGAACACTGAAGCTTTCTTT.

In its sample, this clone was seen once. This chain links TRBV5-4 with TRBJ2-7; 11 bases agree with TRBD2. Germline V gene lookup returns CDR1 SGHNT and CDR2 YYREEE (reference sequence). The CDR3 length is 15 residues. J was trimmed by 2 bases and V by 4 bases; bases with no gene match: 5. This chain's CDR3 is CASSDTSGGAYEQYF. The CDR3 DNA reads as TGTGCCAGCAGCGACACTAGCGGGGGAGCCTACGAGCAGTACTTC.

This clone was picked up many times. The junction and the germline gene differ at one end; a read error may be behind it. This chain uses TRBV5-8 with TRBJ2-7; weak D call: TRBD2 (7 bases). This CDR3 spans 13 amino acids. Germline assignment: CDR1 SGHTS and CDR2 YDEGEE. The CDR3 DNA sequence: TGTGCCAGCAGCTCACTGGAGGGGGGGGCCCCGCGCTTC. Protein sequence: CASSSLEGGAPRF.

The CDR3 bases are TGTGCCAGTCTAGAGACAGGGGCCGACACCGGGGAGCTGTTTTTT. This codes for CASLETGADTGELFF. V and J are TRBV6-1 and TRBJ2-2; 8 nucleotides agree with TRBD1. Germline loops: CDR1 MNHNS, CDR2 SASEGT. The CDR3 consists of 15 residues. Losses at the gene ends were 9 bases for V and 3 bases for J; bases not matched to a gene: 9.

This chain joins TRBV18 and TRBJ2-2; TRBD1 or TRBD2 may be the D gene (5 bases each). The germline V gene has CDR1 KGHSH and CDR2 LQKENI. The CDR3 runs to 14 residues. V was clipped by 4 bases and J by 6 bases, with 12 bases between them. DNA for the CDR3: TGTGCCAGCTCACGAGGGGATAGAGCCGGGGAGCTGTTTTTT. Translated: CASSRGDRAGELFF.

DNA of the CDR3: TGTGCCAGCAGTGAAGCGGCCGGGGGCGGCAATCAGCCCCAGCATTTT. Translated: CASSEAAGGGNQPQHF. The rearrangement joins TRBV6-1 to TRBJ1-5, with a possible D match to TRBD1 (6 bases). The germline V gene has CDR1 MNHNS and CDR2 SASEGT. The V end was cut by 0 bases, the J end by 2 bases, with 11 bases between. The CDR3 contains 16 residues.

The V and J genes are TRBV11-3 and TRBJ2-7, with 14 bases that match TRBD2. Per the germline V gene, CDR1 is SGHNT and CDR2 is YENEEA. The length of the CDR3 is 18 residues. V gave up 4 bases and J gave up 1 base; unmatched junction bases: 9. The CDR3 DNA reads TGTGCCAGCAGCTCCCCCGGGACTAGCGGGAGTCGATCCTACGAGCAGTACTTC. Protein sequence: CASSSPGTSGSRSYEQYF.

V is TRBV9 and J is TRBJ2-5, with 7 nucleotides matching TRBD1. The V and J ends lost 5 bases and 5 bases, in that order; junction bases with no gene match: 12. Germline lookup yields CDR1 SGDLS and CDR2 YYNGEE. This CDR3 is 15 amino acids long. The CDR3 region is CASSRTGTNWETQYF. The CDR3 DNA reads TGTGCCAGCAGTCGGACAGGAACTAACTGGGAGACCCAGTACTTC. The entire variable domain, with the rest obtained from reference TRBV9 and TRBJ2-5, is as follows: DSGVTQTPKHLITATGQRVTLRCSPRSGDLSVYWYQQSLDQGLQFLIQYYNGEERAKGNILERFSAQQFPDLHSELNLSSLELGDSALYFCASSRTGTNWETQYFGPGTRLLVL.

The chain is built from TRBV2 and TRBJ2-3; D is undetermined. Deletions cut 5 bases from V and 1 base from J, with 13 bases between. Germline V CDR1 and CDR2: SNHLY, FYNNEI. This CDR3 comprises 15 residues. CDR3 amino acids: CASSRRTPGTDTQYF. The CDR3 region has the DNA TGTGCCAGCAGTCGCCGGACCCCTGGCACAGATACGCAGTATTTT.

This clone was found once. The genes are TRBV18 and TRBJ2-7, with 8 nucleotides matching TRBD1. Germline loops: CDR1 KGHSH, CDR2 LQKENI. The CDR3 contains 15 residues. V was clipped by 2 bases and J by 5 bases; unmatched bases: 8. The CDR3 here is CASSPTQGAKNEQYF. The CDR3 region has the DNA TGTGCCAGCTCACCAACCCAGGGGGCGAAGAACGAGCAGTACTTC. Variable domain in full (rest from reference TRBV18 and TRBJ2-7): NAGVMQNPRHLVRRRGQEARLRCSPMKGHSHVYWYRQLPEEGLKFMVYLQKENIIDESGMPKERFSAEFPKEGPSILRIQQVVRGDSAAYFCASSPTQGAKNEQYFGPGTRLTVT.

The rearrangement joins TRBV6-5 to TRBJ2-1; 10 bases map to TRBD1. The trim removed 6 bases at V and 7 bases at J, leaving 9 bases unmatched. Germline lookup yields CDR1 MNHEY and CDR2 SVGAGI. The CDR3 covers 15 residues. As DNA, the CDR3 is TGTGCCAGCAGGTCCGGGACAGGGGCGTGGAATGAGCAGTTCTTC. This encodes CASRSGTGAWNEQFF.

The chain uses TRBV28 and TRBJ1-1; D is uncertain. V shed 6 bases and J shed 1 base, with 9 bases lying between them. CDR1 and CDR2 (germline): MDHEN, SYDVKM. The CDR3 is 13 residues long. CDR3 in amino acids: CASRKQENTEAFF. In DNA form, the CDR3 reads TGTGCCAGCAGGAAACAAGAGAACACTGAAGCTTTCTTT.

This chain uses TRBV7-2 with TRBJ2-3, with 11 bases matching TRBD2. Trimming at V came to 3 bases and at J to 0 bases, leaving 5 bases not matched to a gene. Germline values: CDR1 SGHTA, CDR2 FQGNSA. The CDR3 spans 17 residues. CDR3 loop: CASSFRTSGYSTDTQYF. Written as DNA, the CDR3 is TGTGCCAGCAGCTTTCGGACTAGCGGGTATAGCACAGATACGCAGTATTTT.

This rearrangement joins TRBV5-1 to TRBJ2-5; 9 nucleotides line up with TRBD1. After removal of 4 bases from V and 5 bases from J, the junction contained 9 bases not matched to a gene. CDR1 and CDR2 from the germline V gene are SGHRS and YFSETQ. The CDR3 is 15 residues long. The CDR3 DNA sequence: TGCGCCAGCAGCCCGGACAGGGGACTTGGGGAGACCCAGTACTTC. Its translation: CASSPDRGLGETQYF.

This chain connects TRBV7-2 to TRBJ2-3; the D call may be TRBD1 or TRBD2 (5 bases each). CDR3 length: 17 amino acids. Trimming stripped 2 bases from V and 5 bases from J, with 20 bases between. Germline V CDR1 and CDR2: SGHTA, FQGNSA. For the CDR3, the DNA is TGTGCCAGCAGCTTATCGGGGAATGGCAGGGCGATAGATACGCAGTATTTT. It specifies CASSLSGNGRAIDTQYF.

The chain combines TRBV18 with TRBJ2-7, with TRBD2 as a possible D gene (6 bases). Looked up from germline, CDR1 is KGHSH and CDR2 is LQKENI. V lost 3 bases to trimming and J lost 2 bases, with 11 bases between them. This CDR3 has 14 residues. The CDR3, as DNA: TGTGCCAGCTCACCCCCGGGACTCACCTACGAGCAGTACTTC. Translating gives CASSPPGLTYEQYF.

The chain employs TRBV7-2 and TRBJ1-5; tentatively, D is TRBD1 (6 bases). V shed 4 bases and J shed 6 bases, with 19 bases lying between them. Germline CDR1 reads SGHTA; CDR2 reads FQGNSA. The length of the CDR3 is 16 residues. CDR3 nucleotides: TGTGCCAGCAGCTCTCCCGGTTGGGGGGCACTTCAGCCCCAGCATTTT. Its translation: CASSSPGWGALQPQHF.

The rearrangement uses TRBV6-1 and TRBJ1-1; 8 positions match TRBD1. Germline CDR1 reads MNHNS; CDR2 reads SASEGT. The CDR3 has 15 residues. V trimming: 2 bases; J trimming: 1 base; junction bases outside the gene matches: 3. CDR3 sequence reads: CASSELGQGNTEAFF. The CDR3 bases are TGTGCCAGCAGTGAACTTGGACAGGGGAACACTGAAGCTTTCTTT.